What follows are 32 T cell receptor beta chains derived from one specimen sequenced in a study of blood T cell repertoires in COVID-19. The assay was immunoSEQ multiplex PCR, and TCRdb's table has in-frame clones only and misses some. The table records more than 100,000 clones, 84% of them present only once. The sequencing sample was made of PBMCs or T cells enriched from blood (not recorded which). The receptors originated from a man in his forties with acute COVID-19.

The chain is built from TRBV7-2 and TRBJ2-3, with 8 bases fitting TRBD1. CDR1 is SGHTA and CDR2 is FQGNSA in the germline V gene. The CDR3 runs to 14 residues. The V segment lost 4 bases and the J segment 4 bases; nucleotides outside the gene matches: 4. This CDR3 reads CASSSLQGADTQYF. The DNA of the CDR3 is TGTGCCAGCAGCTCTTTACAGGGGGCAGATACGCAGTATTTT.

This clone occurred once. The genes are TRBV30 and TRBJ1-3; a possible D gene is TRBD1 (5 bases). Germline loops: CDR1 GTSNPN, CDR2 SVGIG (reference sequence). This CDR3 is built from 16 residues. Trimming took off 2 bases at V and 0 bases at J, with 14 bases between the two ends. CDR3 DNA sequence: TGTGCCTGGAGTCCAGGTGGGGCTATCTCTGGAAACACCATATATTTT. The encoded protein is CAWSPGGAISGNTIYF.

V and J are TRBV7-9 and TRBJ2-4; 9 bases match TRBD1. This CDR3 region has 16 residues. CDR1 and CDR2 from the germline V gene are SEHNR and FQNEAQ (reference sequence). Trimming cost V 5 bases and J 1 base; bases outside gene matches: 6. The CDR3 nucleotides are TGTGCCAGCAGCCCGCCGGGACAGGGCGCCAAAAACATTCAGTACTTC. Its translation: CASSPPGQGAKNIQYF.

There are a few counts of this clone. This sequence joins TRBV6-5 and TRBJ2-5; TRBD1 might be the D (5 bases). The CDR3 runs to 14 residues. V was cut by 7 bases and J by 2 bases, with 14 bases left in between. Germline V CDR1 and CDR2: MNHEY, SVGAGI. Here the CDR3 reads CASTPTDLQETQYF. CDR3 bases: TGTGCCAGCACCCCGACAGATTTACAAGAGACCCAGTACTTC.

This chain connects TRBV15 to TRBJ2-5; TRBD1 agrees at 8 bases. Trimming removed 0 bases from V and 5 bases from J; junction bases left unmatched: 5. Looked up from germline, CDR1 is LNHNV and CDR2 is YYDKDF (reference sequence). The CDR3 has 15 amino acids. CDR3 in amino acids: CATSRDRRTGETQYF. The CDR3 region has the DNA TGTGCCACCAGCAGAGATAGGCGGACAGGGGAGACCCAGTACTTC.

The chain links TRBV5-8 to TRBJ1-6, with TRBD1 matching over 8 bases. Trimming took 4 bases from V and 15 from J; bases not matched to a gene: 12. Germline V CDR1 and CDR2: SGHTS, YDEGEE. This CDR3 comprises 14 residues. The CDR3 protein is CASSVTDRGTHLHF. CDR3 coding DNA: TGTGCCAGCAGCGTCACAGACAGGGGCACTCACCTCCACTTT. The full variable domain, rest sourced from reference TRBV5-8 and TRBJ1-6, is EAGVTQSPTHLIKTRGQQATLRCSPISGHTSVYWYQQALGLGLQFLLWYDEGEERNRGNFPPRFSGRQFPNYSSELNVNALELEDSALYLCASSVTDRGTHLHFGNGTRLTVT.

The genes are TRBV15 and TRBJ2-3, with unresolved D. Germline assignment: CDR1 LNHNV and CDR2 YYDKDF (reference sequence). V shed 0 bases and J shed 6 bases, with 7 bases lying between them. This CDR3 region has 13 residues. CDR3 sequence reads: CATSRDGMDTQYF. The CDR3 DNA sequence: TGTGCCACCAGCAGAGATGGCATGGATACGCAGTATTTT.

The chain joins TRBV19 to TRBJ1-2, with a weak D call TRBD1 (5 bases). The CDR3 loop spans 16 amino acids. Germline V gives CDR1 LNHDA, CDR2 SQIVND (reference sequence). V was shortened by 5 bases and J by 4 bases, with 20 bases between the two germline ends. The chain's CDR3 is CASSSGQGYGSYGYTF. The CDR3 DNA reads TGTGCCAGTAGTTCCGGGCAGGGCTATGGAAGCTATGGCTACACCTTC.

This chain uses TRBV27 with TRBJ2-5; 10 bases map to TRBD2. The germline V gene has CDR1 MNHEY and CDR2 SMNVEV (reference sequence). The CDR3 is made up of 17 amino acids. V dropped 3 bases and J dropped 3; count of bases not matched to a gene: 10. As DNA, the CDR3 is TGTGCCAGCAGTTTCTGGTCTAGCGGGAGAGGGGAAGAGACCCAGTACTTC. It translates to CASSFWSSGRGEETQYF.

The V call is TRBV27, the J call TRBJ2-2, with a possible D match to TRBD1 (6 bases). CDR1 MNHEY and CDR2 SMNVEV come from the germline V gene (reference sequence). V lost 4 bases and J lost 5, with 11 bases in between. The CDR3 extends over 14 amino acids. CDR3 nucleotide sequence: TGTGCCAGCAGTTCTGGACAGCTGACCGGGGAGCTGTTTTTT. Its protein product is CASSSGQLTGELFF.

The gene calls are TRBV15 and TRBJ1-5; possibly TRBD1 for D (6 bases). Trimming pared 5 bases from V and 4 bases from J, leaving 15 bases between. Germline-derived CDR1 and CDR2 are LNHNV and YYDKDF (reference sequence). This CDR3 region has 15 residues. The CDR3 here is CATSLDKGVNQPQHF. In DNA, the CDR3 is TGTGCCACCAGCCTGGACAAGGGGGTTAATCAGCCCCAGCATTTT.

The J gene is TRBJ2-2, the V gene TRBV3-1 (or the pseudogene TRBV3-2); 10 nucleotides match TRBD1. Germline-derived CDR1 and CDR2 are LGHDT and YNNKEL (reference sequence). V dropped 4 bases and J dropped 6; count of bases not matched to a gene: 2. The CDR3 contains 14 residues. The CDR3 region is CASSPGTGAGELFF. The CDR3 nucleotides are TGTGCCAGCAGCCCCGGGACAGGGGCCGGGGAGCTGTTTTTT.

DNA for the CDR3: TGCGCCAGCAGCCTGCTAGGCACCGGCACAGATACGCAGTATTTT. As protein: CASSLLGTGTDTQYF. This sequence joins TRBV5-1 and TRBJ2-3; no firm D call. The V end lost 4 bases, the J end lost 1 base, and 13 bases lay between the germline ends. The CDR3 is 15 residues long. Germline V CDR1 and CDR2: SGHRS, YFSETQ.

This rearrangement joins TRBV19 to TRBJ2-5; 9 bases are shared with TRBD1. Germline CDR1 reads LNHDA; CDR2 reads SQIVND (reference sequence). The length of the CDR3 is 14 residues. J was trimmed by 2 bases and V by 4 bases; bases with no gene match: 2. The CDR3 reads CASSRDRAQETQYF. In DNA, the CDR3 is TGTGCCAGTAGTAGGGACAGGGCACAAGAGACCCAGTACTTC.

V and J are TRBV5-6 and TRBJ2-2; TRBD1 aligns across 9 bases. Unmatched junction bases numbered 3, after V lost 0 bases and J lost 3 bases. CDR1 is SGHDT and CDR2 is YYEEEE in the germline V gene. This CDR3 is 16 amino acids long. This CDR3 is CASSLDGQGYTGELFF. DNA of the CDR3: TGTGCCAGCAGCTTGGACGGACAGGGGTACACCGGGGAGCTGTTTTTT.

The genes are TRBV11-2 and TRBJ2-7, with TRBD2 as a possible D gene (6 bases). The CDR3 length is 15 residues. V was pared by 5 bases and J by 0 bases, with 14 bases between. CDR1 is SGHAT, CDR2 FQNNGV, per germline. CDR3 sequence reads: CASSPARGFSYEQYF. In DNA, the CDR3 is TGTGCCAGCAGCCCAGCTCGGGGGTTCTCCTACGAGCAGTACTTC.

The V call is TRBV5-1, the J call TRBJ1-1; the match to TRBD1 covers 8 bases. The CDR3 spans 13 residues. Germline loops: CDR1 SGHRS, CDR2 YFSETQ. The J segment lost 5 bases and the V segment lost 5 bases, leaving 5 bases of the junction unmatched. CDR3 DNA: TGCGCCAGCAGGGTTACAGGGGGAACTGAAGCTTTCTTT. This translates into CASRVTGGTEAFF.

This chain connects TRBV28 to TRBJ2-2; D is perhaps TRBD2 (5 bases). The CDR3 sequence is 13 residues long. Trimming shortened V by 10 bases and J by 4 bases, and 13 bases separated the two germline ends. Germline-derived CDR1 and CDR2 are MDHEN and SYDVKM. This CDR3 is CAIQARGTGELFF. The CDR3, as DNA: TGTGCCATCCAAGCCCGGGGCACCGGGGAGCTGTTTTTT.

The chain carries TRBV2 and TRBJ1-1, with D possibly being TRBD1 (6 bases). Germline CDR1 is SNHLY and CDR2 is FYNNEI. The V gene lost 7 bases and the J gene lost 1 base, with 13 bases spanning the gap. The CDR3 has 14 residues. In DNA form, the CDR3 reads TGTGCCAGCAATCCCCCAGGGGCGAACACTGAAGCTTTCTTT. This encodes CASNPPGANTEAFF.

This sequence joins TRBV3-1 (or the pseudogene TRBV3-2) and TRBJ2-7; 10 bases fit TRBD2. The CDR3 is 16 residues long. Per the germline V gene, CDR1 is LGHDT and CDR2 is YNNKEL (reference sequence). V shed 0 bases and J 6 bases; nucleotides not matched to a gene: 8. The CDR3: CASSQESGGAGGEQYF. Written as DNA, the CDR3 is TGTGCCAGCAGCCAAGAAAGCGGGGGGGCCGGTGGCGAGCAGTACTTC.

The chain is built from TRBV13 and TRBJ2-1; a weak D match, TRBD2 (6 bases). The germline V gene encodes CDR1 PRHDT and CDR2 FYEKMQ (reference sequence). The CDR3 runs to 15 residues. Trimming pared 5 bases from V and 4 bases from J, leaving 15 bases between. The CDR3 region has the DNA TGTGCCAGCAGCCCATCCGGGACTGGATACAATGAGCAGTTCTTC. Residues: CASSPSGTGYNEQFF.

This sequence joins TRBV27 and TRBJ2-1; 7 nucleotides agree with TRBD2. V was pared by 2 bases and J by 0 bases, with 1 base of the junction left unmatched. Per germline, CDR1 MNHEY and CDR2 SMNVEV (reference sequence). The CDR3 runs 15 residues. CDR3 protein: CASSLLAVSYNEQFF. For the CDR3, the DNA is TGTGCCAGCAGTTTACTAGCGGTCTCCTACAATGAGCAGTTCTTC.

This chain's CDR3 is CASSSGGGEQYF. CDR3 bases: TGTGCCAGCAGTTCTGGCGGGGGGGAGCAGTACTTC. The V and J genes are TRBV28 and TRBJ2-7; 8 bases map to TRBD2. CDR3 length: 12 amino acids. Trimming removed 4 bases from V and 7 bases from J; junction bases left unmatched: 3. Germline CDR1 MDHEN, CDR2 SYDVKM.

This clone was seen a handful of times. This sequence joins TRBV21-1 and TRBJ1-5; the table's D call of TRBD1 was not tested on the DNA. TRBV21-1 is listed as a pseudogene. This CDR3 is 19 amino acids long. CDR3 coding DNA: TGTGCCAGCAGCAAATGGGGGACAGGGAAGGTTGGGGAGAGTCAGCCCCAGCATTTT. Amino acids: CASSKWGTGKVGESQPQHF.

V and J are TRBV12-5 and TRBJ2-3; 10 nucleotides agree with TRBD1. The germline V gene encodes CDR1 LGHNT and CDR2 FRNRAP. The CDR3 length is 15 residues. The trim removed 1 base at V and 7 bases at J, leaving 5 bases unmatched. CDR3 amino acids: CASGLAGQGNYTQYF. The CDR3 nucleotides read TGTGCTAGTGGTTTGGCGGGACAGGGGAATTATACGCAGTATTTT. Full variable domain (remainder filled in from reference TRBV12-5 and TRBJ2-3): DARVTQTPRHKVTEMGQEVTMRCQPILGHNTVFWYRQTMMQGLELLAYFRNRAPLDDSGMPKDRFSAEMPDATLATLKIQPSEPRDSAVYFCASGLAGQGNYTQYFGPGTRLTVL.

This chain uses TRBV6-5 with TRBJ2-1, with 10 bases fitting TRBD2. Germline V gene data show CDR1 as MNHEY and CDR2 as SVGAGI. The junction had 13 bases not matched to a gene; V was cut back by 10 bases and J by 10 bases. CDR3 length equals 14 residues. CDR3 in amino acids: CATGAGGPPGEQFF. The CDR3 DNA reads TGTGCCACCGGAGCGGGAGGGCCCCCAGGGGAGCAGTTCTTC.

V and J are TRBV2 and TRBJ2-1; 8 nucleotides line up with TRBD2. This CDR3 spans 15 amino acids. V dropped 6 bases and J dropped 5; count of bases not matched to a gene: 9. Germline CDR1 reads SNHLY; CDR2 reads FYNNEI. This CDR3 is CASSPGLADHNEQFF. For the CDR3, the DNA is TGTGCCAGCAGCCCCGGACTAGCTGACCACAATGAGCAGTTCTTC.

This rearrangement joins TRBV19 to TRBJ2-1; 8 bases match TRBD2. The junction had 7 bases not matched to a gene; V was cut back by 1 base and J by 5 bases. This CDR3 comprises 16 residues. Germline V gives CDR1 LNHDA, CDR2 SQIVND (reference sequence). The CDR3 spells CASSIAGTSVDNEQFF. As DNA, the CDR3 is TGTGCCAGTAGTATAGCCGGGACTAGTGTAGACAATGAGCAGTTCTTC.

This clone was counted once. The CDR3 protein is CASSQRGSEQYF. The CDR3 region has the DNA TGTGCCAGCAGCCAACGAGGGAGTGAGCAGTACTTC. V gene TRBV3-1 (or the pseudogene TRBV3-2) combines with J gene TRBJ2-7; tentative D call: TRBD2 (5 bases). Deletions cut 2 bases from V and 7 bases from J, with 9 bases between. The germline V gene encodes CDR1 LGHDT and CDR2 YNNKEL (reference sequence). The CDR3 extends over 12 amino acids.

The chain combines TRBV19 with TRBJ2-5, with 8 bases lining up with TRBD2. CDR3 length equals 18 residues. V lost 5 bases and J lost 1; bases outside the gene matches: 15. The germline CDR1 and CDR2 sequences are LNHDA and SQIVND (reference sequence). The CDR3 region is CASSSPEVAGTPQETQYF. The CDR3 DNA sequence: TGTGCCAGTAGTTCCCCCGAAGTAGCGGGGACACCCCAAGAGACCCAGTACTTC.

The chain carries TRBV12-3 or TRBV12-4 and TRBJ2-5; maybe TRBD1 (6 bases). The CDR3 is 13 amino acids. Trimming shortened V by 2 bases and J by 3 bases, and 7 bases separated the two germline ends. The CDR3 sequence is CASSLWTEETQYF. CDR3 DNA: TGTGCCAGCAGTTTATGGACAGAAGAGACCCAGTACTTC.

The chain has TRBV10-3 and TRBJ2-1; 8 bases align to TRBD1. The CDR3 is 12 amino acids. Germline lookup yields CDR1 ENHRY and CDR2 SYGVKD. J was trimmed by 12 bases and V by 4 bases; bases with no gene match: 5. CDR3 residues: CAISALQGVQFF. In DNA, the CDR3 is TGTGCCATCAGTGCCCTACAGGGGGTGCAGTTCTTC.